This T cell receptor (beta chain) was obtained from a study of T cells in Graves' hyperthyroidism and ophthalmopathy. General study points: A model of 13 V-J pairs discriminated ophthalmopathy from stable hyperthyroidism.

Amplified TCR beta CDR3 regions came from RNA transcripts. The HTBI set primed first-round TCR CDR3 RT-PCR. TCRdb independently ran MiXCR on the multiplex PCR reads; one entry per CDR3 protein. Seen here are over 350,000 distinct CDR3 sequences, less than 20% observed once, and the top ten hold 40%. The CDR3 covers 15 residues. V was pared by 8 bases and J by 0 bases, with 11 bases between. The V gene's germline CDR1 is LNHDA and CDR2 SQIVND (reference sequence). Concerning this clonotype itself: Antigen: not known.

This sequence was found in a man aged 18 to 30 with Graves' ophthalmopathy. The rearrangement joins TRBV19 to TRBJ1-6; TRBD1 might be the D (6 bases). Sample: blood. The CDR3 is CASQGPSSYNSPLHF. The CDR3 region has the DNA TGTGCCAGTCAGGGGCCGAGCTCCTATAATTCACCCCTCCACTTT.